The 19 T cell receptor beta chains below all came from one sample that was sequenced in a study of shared clonotypes between healthy human individuals. Data came from immunoSEQ multiplex PCR; TCRdb stores just in-frame clones and leaves some out. The sample records roughly 1 million clones, 60% to 80% being singletons. The sample was memory CD4+ T cells sorted from blood. Subset: CD45RA-negative fraction. These receptors came from a young man in good health.

The gene calls are TRBV5-5 and TRBJ1-4, with 9 bases aligning to TRBD1. This CDR3 has 15 residues. Germline CDR1 reads SGHKS; CDR2 reads YYEKEE (reference sequence). After removal of 2 bases from V and 5 bases from J, the junction contained 4 bases not matched to a gene. For the CDR3, the DNA is TGTGCCAGCAGCTTAACAGGGACAGGGAATGAAAAACTGTTTTTT. Translated, it gives CASSLTGTGNEKLFF.

This chain joins TRBV29-1 and TRBJ1-1; possibly TRBD1 for D (6 bases). The CDR3 is 14 amino acids. CDR1 and CDR2 from the germline V gene are SQVTM and ANQGSEA. V was cut by 7 bases and J by 0 bases, with 15 bases left in between. CDR3 DNA: TGCAGCGCCCCAGGTGGGGGCATGAACACTGAAGCTTTCTTT. This gives the protein CSAPGGGMNTEAFF.

CDR3 sequence (DNA): TGTGCCAGCAGCGTCCCGAGGGGGGCAACTGAAGCTTTCTTT. As protein: CASSVPRGATEAFF. This chain links TRBV9 with TRBJ1-1; the D gene is possibly TRBD1 (6 bases). The CDR3 contains 14 residues. Deletions cut 2 bases from V and 5 bases from J, with 13 bases between. Germline V gene sequence: CDR1 SGDLS, CDR2 YYNGEE.

The chain uses TRBV15 and TRBJ2-7, with 9 bases fitting TRBD1. CDR1 and CDR2 from the germline V gene are LNHNV and YYDKDF (reference sequence). Trimming took 0 bases from V and 5 from J; bases not matched to a gene: 5. The CDR3 totals 15 residues. The CDR3 coding sequence is TGTGCCACCAGCAGAGAAGGGGGACAGGGCCACGAGCAGTACTTC. The encoded protein is CATSREGGQGHEQYF.

Here the CDR3 DNA reads TGTGCCAGCAGTGATCCGGACAGGGAGAACACTGAAGCTTTCTTT. Translation: CASSDPDRENTEAFF. The chain links TRBV6-4 to TRBJ1-1, with 8 bases identical to TRBD1. V lost 3 bases and J lost 1; bases outside the gene matches: 4. The CDR3 runs to 15 residues. Germline V gene sequence: CDR1 MRHNA, CDR2 SNTAGT.

The rearrangement links TRBV5-1 to TRBJ1-2, with D perhaps matching TRBD1 (5 bases). Germline-derived CDR1 and CDR2 are SGHRS and YFSETQ. V dropped 5 bases and J dropped 3 bases, with 11 bases sitting between them. This CDR3 has 13 residues. The DNA of the CDR3 is TGCGCCAGCAGTTCAGACAGCTACTATGGCTACACCTTC. This gives the protein CASSSDSYYGYTF.

This chain uses TRBV6-4 with TRBJ2-1; 7 bases agree with TRBD2. V lost 0 bases to trimming and J lost 4 bases; unmatched junction nucleotides: 6. Germline-derived CDR1 and CDR2 are MRHNA and SNTAGT. The CDR3 extends over 16 amino acids. As DNA, the CDR3 is TGTGCCAGCAGTGACTCGCCCAGCGGGATTTACAATGAGCAGTTCTTC. It encodes CASSDSPSGIYNEQFF.

The chain couples TRBV9 to TRBJ2-2; D unresolved. The CDR3 extends over 13 amino acids. Trimming pared 1 base from V and 5 bases from J, leaving 6 bases between. CDR1 and CDR2 from the germline V gene are SGDLS and YYNGEE. The CDR3 sequence: CASSVQTTGELFF. Here the CDR3 DNA reads TGTGCCAGCAGCGTACAAACTACCGGGGAGCTGTTTTTT. Based on the CDR3 plus reference TRBV9 and TRBJ2-2, the full variable domain is DSGVTQTPKHLITATGQRVTLRCSPRSGDLSVYWYQQSLDQGLQFLIQYYNGEERAKGNILERFSAQQFPDLHSELNLSSLELGDSALYFCASSVQTTGELFFGEGSRLTVL.

This sequence joins TRBV2 and TRBJ2-1; 9 bases line up with TRBD1. CDR1 and CDR2 from the germline V gene are SNHLY and FYNNEI. With V trimmed by 8 bases and J by 15 bases, 11 bases remained unmatched. The CDR3 runs to 12 residues. In DNA, the CDR3 is TGTGCCAGCGGAGCGCGGGACAGGGATACGTTCTTC. As protein: CASGARDRDTFF.

The V gene is TRBV6-5, the J gene TRBJ2-5; possible D gene TRBD2, 6 bases. V lost 6 bases and J 5 bases, leaving 13 bases between the germline ends. CDR3 size: 13 residues. Germline CDR1 and CDR2: MNHEY and SVGAGI. CDR3 loop: CASSPDRGETQYF. In nucleotides, the CDR3 is TGTGCCAGCAGCCCCGACCGGGGGGAGACCCAGTACTTC.

The V and J genes are TRBV29-1 and TRBJ1-2; 8 bases fit TRBD1. Germline V gene lookup returns CDR1 SQVTM and CDR2 ANQGSEA. CDR3 length: 13 amino acids. V trimming: 4 bases; J trimming: 7 bases; junction bases outside the gene matches: 8. The CDR3 DNA reads TGCAGCGTTGCCCGACAGGGGCGGTCTGGCTACACCTTC. Protein sequence: CSVARQGRSGYTF.

V is TRBV5-1 and J is TRBJ1-4; no reliable D call. CDR3 size: 13 residues. Germline V gives CDR1 SGHRS, CDR2 YFSETQ. V was clipped by 4 bases and J by 8 bases, with 12 bases between them. DNA for the CDR3: TGCGCCAGCAGCGCCCGGCCGCCGGAAAAACTGTTTTTT. Its protein product is CASSARPPEKLFF.

CDR3 protein: CASSLVGYRGYTDTQYF. CDR3 bases: TGTGCCAGCAGCTTAGTCGGGTACAGGGGATATACAGATACGCAGTATTTT. J is TRBJ2-3 and V is TRBV7-8, with 7 bases that match TRBD1. The CDR3 totals 17 residues. After removal of 1 base from V and 3 bases from J, the junction contained 10 bases not matched to a gene. Germline V gene lookup returns CDR1 SGHVS and CDR2 FQNEAQ. Complete variable domain (other parts from reference TRBV7-8 and TRBJ2-3): GAGVSQSPRYKVAKRGQDVALRCDPISGHVSLFWYQQALGQGPEFLTYFQNEAQLDKSGLPSDRFFAERPEGSVSTLKIQRTQQEDSAVYLCASSLVGYRGYTDTQYFGPGTRLTVL.

In its sample, this clone was seen many times. The chain combines TRBV30 with TRBJ2-2; D not certain. The CDR3 consists of 13 residues. Germline V CDR1 and CDR2: GTSNPN, SVGIG (reference sequence). The V end lost 3 bases, the J end lost 3 bases, and 8 bases lay between the germline ends. The CDR3 nucleotides are TGTGCCTGGAGAAACTTAGACACCGGGGAGCTGTTTTTT. Translated: CAWRNLDTGELFF.

This clone has a single count. Other DNA sequences within the sample encode an identical CDR3. CDR3 sequence (DNA): TGCGCCAGCAGCTCCACAGGGGCTTCCTACGAGCAGTACTTC. This gives the protein CASSSTGASYEQYF. This rearrangement joins TRBV5-1 to TRBJ2-7; 7 bases align to TRBD1. Germline CDR1 SGHRS, CDR2 YFSETQ. V shed 3 bases and J 1 base; nucleotides not matched to a gene: 4. This CDR3 region has 14 residues.

The chain links TRBV6-6 to TRBJ1-5; D unresolved. Germline CDR1 reads MNHNY; CDR2 reads SVGAGI (reference sequence). The length of the CDR3 is 16 residues. With 0 bases removed from V and 4 bases from J, the gap between germline ends came to 13 bases. The CDR3: CASSYSSGRRNQPQHF. In DNA form, the CDR3 reads TGTGCCAGCAGTTACTCGAGTGGCCGGCGAAATCAGCCCCAGCATTTT.

The J gene is TRBJ2-1, the V gene TRBV7-9, with a weak D call TRBD1 (5 bases). The CDR3 runs 14 residues. V dropped 4 bases and J dropped 4 bases, with 11 bases sitting between them. The V gene's germline CDR1 is SEHNR and CDR2 FQNEAQ (reference sequence). Here the CDR3 DNA reads TGTGCCAGCAGCTCTACGCAGGGATACAATGAGCAGTTCTTC. Amino acids: CASSSTQGYNEQFF. The variable domain in full, completed from reference TRBV7-9 and TRBJ2-1, reads DTGVSQNPRHKITKRGQNVTFRCDPISEHNRLYWYRQTLGQGPEFLTYFQNEAQLEKSRLLSDRFSAERPKGSFSTLEIQRTEQGDSAMYLCASSSTQGYNEQFFGPGTRLTVL.

CDR3 nucleotide sequence: TGTGCCAGCAGTGACTCGTTGTTCGACAGGGTGGATGGCTACACCTTC. It is translated as CASSDSLFDRVDGYTF. J is TRBJ1-2 and V is TRBV6-4; 7 positions agree with TRBD1. Germline V gene data show CDR1 as MRHNA and CDR2 as SNTAGT. V gave up 0 bases and J gave up 6 bases; unmatched junction bases: 10. The CDR3 totals 16 residues.

This chain connects TRBV28 to TRBJ2-7; TRBD1 agrees at 7 bases. The CDR3 extends over 14 amino acids. Trimming took 7 bases from V and 2 from J; bases not matched to a gene: 8. The germline CDR1 and CDR2 sequences are MDHEN and SYDVKM. CDR3 amino acids: CASIKDRITYEQYF. DNA of the CDR3: TGTGCCAGCATCAAGGACAGGATTACCTACGAGCAGTACTTC.